These 24 T cell receptor beta chains share one sample of origin, sequenced in a study of blood T cell repertoires in COVID-19. Clones were read by immunoSEQ multiplex PCR, and TCRdb kept only the in-frame ones, dropping some. The sample includes under 450,000 clones, under 85% seen only once; the top ten take around 5%. Input material: PBMCs or T cells enriched from blood (not recorded which). All receptors derive from a woman aged 45 to 65 who had recovered from COVID-19.

The chain uses TRBV30 and TRBJ2-7, with TRBD2 as a possible D gene (5 bases). Per the germline V gene, CDR1 is GTSNPN and CDR2 is SVGIG (reference sequence). The CDR3 runs to 11 residues. Between the trimmed V and J ends, which lost 5 bases and 8 bases, there was a span of 13 bases. In DNA form, the CDR3 reads TGTGCCTGGCTAGCCCGAGGGAAGCAGTACTTC. Protein: CAWLARGKQYF.

Turning to this clone: A much more abundant neighbour one base away suggests this may be a read error. V usage is TRBV7-9 and J usage is TRBJ1-1; TRBD1 agrees at 9 bases. The CDR3 consists of 13 residues. Germline trimming cut 5 bases from V and 3 bases from J; bases unmatched to any gene: 1. Germline V gives CDR1 SEHNR, CDR2 FQNEAQ (reference sequence). The CDR3 here is CASSGDRDTEAFF. The DNA for the CDR3 is TGTGCCAGCAGCGGGGACAGGGACACTGAAGCTTTCTTT.

The V gene is TRBV7-2, the J gene TRBJ1-3; the D is unclear. Trimming shortened V by 0 bases and J by 0 bases, and 9 bases separated the two germline ends. CDR1 and CDR2 from the germline V gene are SGHTA and FQGNSA. This CDR3 is built from 16 residues. DNA of the CDR3: TGTGCCAGCAGCTTAGCGTTCGGTAGCTCTGGAAACACCATATATTTT. Amino acids: CASSLAFGSSGNTIYF.

Of note for this clone: Other DNA sequences in this specimen translate into the identical CDR3. The chain has TRBV29-1 and TRBJ1-2; 9 positions agree with TRBD1. J was trimmed by 4 bases and V by 6 bases; bases with no gene match: 3. The CDR3 is 12 residues long. The germline gives CDR1 SQVTM, CDR2 ANQGSEA. As DNA, the CDR3 is TGCAGCGTCGAGACAGGGGGCTATGGCTACACCTTC. It encodes CSVETGGYGYTF.

This clone was observed once. The genes are TRBV2 and TRBJ1-4; D is unresolved. Germline-derived CDR1 and CDR2 are SNHLY and FYNNEI. The CDR3 runs 13 residues. The ends were cut back, 7 bases at V and 0 bases at J, with 6 bases in the middle. CDR3 sequence (DNA): TGTGCCAGCAATCGGGCAACTAATGAAAAACTGTTTTTT. Protein sequence: CASNRATNEKLFF.

The rearrangement links TRBV9 to TRBJ2-7; TRBD2 might be the D (6 bases). CDR3 length: 12 residues. Germline-derived CDR1 and CDR2 are SGDLS and YYNGEE. V lost 3 bases, J lost 7 bases, and 11 bases lay in between. CDR3: CASSAPGAEQYF. The DNA for the CDR3 is TGTGCCAGCAGCGCCCCGGGAGCAGAGCAGTACTTC.

The rearrangement links TRBV5-1 to TRBJ1-3, with a possible D match to TRBD1 (6 bases). V gave up 1 base and J gave up 0 bases, with 14 bases separating them. Germline lookup yields CDR1 SGHRS and CDR2 YFSETQ. This CDR3 contains 17 residues. CDR3 coding DNA: TGCGCCAGCAGCTTGAACAGGGACACGGTCTCTGGAAACACCATATATTTT. Its translation: CASSLNRDTVSGNTIYF.

This clone was recorded only once. This rearrangement joins TRBV4-3 to TRBJ1-1; 8 nucleotides line up with TRBD1. J was trimmed by 2 bases and V by 2 bases; bases with no gene match: 7. The CDR3 has 16 amino acids. CDR1 is LGHNA, CDR2 YSLEER, per germline. CDR3 region: CASSQFDRGYNTEAFF. The DNA for the CDR3 is TGCGCCAGCAGCCAATTTGACAGGGGATATAACACTGAAGCTTTCTTT.

This chain connects TRBV7-2 to TRBJ1-6; TRBD1 might be the D (5 bases). V was clipped by 4 bases and J by 6 bases, with 19 bases between them. This CDR3 has 17 amino acids. From germline, CDR1 is SGHTA and CDR2 FQGNSA. In DNA form, the CDR3 reads TGTGCCAGCAGCTGGGCCGGTGGGGGGAAGAGTAATTCACCCCTCCACTTT. As protein: CASSWAGGGKSNSPLHF.

The chain joins TRBV7-2 to TRBJ2-1; D is unclear. Germline CDR1 reads SGHTA; CDR2 reads FQGNSA. This CDR3 is 18 amino acids long. Trimming stripped 5 bases from V and 8 bases from J, with 28 bases between. CDR3 sequence (DNA): TGTGCCAGCAGCCTGTACGCACGGAGCACAACCCCCCCCTATGAGCAGTTCTTC. It is translated as CASSLYARSTTPPYEQFF.

The CDR3 sequence: CASSLVGGEGSGYTF. The CDR3 DNA sequence: TGTGCCAGCAGCTTAGTAGGGGGGGAGGGTAGTGGCTACACCTTC. This chain connects TRBV7-2 to TRBJ1-2; possibly TRBD1 for D (6 bases). This CDR3 is built from 15 residues. The germline CDR1 and CDR2 sequences are SGHTA and FQGNSA. With 1 base removed from V and 7 bases from J, the gap between germline ends came to 16 bases.

This rearrangement joins TRBV29-1 to TRBJ2-2; 8 nucleotides line up with TRBD1. Germline V gives CDR1 SQVTM, CDR2 ANQGSEA. This CDR3 has 14 residues. Unmatched junction bases numbered 9, after V lost 6 bases and J lost 6 bases. The DNA of the CDR3 is TGCAGCGTCCGGACAGGGTTTAATGCCGGGGAGCTGTTTTTT. Encoded protein: CSVRTGFNAGELFF.

The J gene is TRBJ2-1, the V gene TRBV30; 8 nucleotides align to TRBD2. This CDR3 has 17 residues. Per the germline V gene, CDR1 is GTSNPN and CDR2 is SVGIG (reference sequence). V lost 3 bases and J lost 7; bases outside the gene matches: 17. DNA for the CDR3: TGTGCCTGGAGCGTAGTGGGTCCGGGAGGGCCAGGGAATGAGCAGTTCTTC. This encodes CAWSVVGPGGPGNEQFF.

The chain recombines TRBV15 with TRBJ2-5; D is unclear. V was cut by 0 bases and J by 4 bases, with 6 bases left in between. This CDR3 is 13 amino acids long. Per the germline V gene, CDR1 is LNHNV and CDR2 is YYDKDF (reference sequence). The CDR3 region is CATSRDTGETQYF. CDR3 nucleotides: TGTGCCACCAGCAGAGATACGGGAGAGACCCAGTACTTC.

The chain uses TRBV3-1 (or the pseudogene TRBV3-2) and TRBJ2-2, with TRBD1 as a possible D gene (5 bases). Trimming stripped 7 bases from V and 2 bases from J, with 11 bases between. The V gene's germline CDR1 is LGHDT and CDR2 YNNKEL (reference sequence). This CDR3 comprises 14 residues. The DNA for the CDR3 is TGTGCCAGCACCACAGGAAGCAACACCGGGGAGCTGTTTTTT. It specifies CASTTGSNTGELFF.

This clone appeared a single time. The chain carries TRBV6-4 and TRBJ2-2, with a weak D call TRBD2 (5 bases). CDR1 and CDR2 (germline): MRHNA, SNTAGT. Between the trimmed V and J ends, which lost 0 bases and 6 bases, there was a span of 5 bases. The CDR3 length is 13 residues. CDR3 sequence reads: CASSDSGAGELFF. The CDR3 bases are TGTGCCAGCAGTGACTCGGGAGCCGGGGAGCTGTTTTTT.

The J gene is TRBJ1-2, the V gene TRBV11-2; D possibly corresponds to TRBD1 (5 bases). The CDR3 runs 14 residues. The V and J ends lost 0 bases and 7 bases respectively, with 12 bases between them. Germline assignment: CDR1 SGHAT and CDR2 FQNNGV. CDR3 bases: TGTGCCAGCAGCTTAGACAGGGCGATAGGTGGCTACACCTTC. Protein sequence: CASSLDRAIGGYTF.

The chain carries TRBV9 and TRBJ1-3, with D maybe TRBD1 (5 bases). The CDR3 is 16 residues long. Germline V gives CDR1 SGDLS, CDR2 YYNGEE. The V end lost 3 bases, the J end lost 6 bases, and 19 bases lay between the germline ends. This CDR3 is CASSAPPRGFENTIYF. CDR3 in DNA: TGTGCCAGCAGCGCCCCGCCACGGGGGTTTGAAAACACCATATATTTT.

The chain links TRBV4-3 to TRBJ1-5, with D possibly matching TRBD1 (5 bases). This CDR3 region has 15 residues. CDR1 is LGHNA and CDR2 is YSLEER in the germline V gene. V dropped 0 bases and J dropped 5 bases, with 11 bases sitting between them. The CDR3 DNA sequence: TGCGCCAGCAGCCAAGATTTAAGGGGCTATCAGCCCCAGCATTTT. Encoded protein: CASSQDLRGYQPQHF.

The rearrangement joins TRBV19 to TRBJ1-4; TRBD1 matches at 9 bases. Germline CDR1 LNHDA, CDR2 SQIVND (reference sequence). Unmatched junction bases numbered 10, after V lost 1 base and J lost 7 bases. This CDR3 is 17 amino acids long. The CDR3 loop reads CASSIAIPGQGSEKLFF. The CDR3 DNA follows: TGTGCCAGTAGTATAGCGATTCCGGGACAGGGCAGTGAAAAACTGTTTTTT.

The V and J genes are TRBV7-2 and TRBJ1-5; D might be TRBD1 (5 bases). Germline loops: CDR1 SGHTA, CDR2 FQGNSA. The CDR3 contains 16 residues. V was pared by 5 bases and J by 4 bases, with 18 bases between. CDR3 loop: CASSLTKTGGNQPQHF. In nucleotides, the CDR3 is TGTGCCAGCAGCCTCACAAAAACCGGGGGAAATCAGCCCCAGCATTTT.

V gene TRBV7-2 combines with J gene TRBJ2-1; no firm D call. This CDR3 spans 13 amino acids. Trimming removed 4 bases at V and 9 bases at J, with 13 bases between. The germline CDR1 and CDR2 sequences are SGHTA and FQGNSA. In nucleotides, the CDR3 is TGTGCCAGCAGCTCCGGGTTTATTCGTGAGCAGTTCTTC. It yields the protein CASSSGFIREQFF.

The DNA of the CDR3 is TGTGCCACGGGGCTTAAGACAGGAGTATATGGCTACACCTTC. Protein product: CATGLKTGVYGYTF. J is TRBJ1-2 and V is TRBV15; the D gene is possibly TRBD1 (6 bases). V was clipped by 9 bases and J by 5 bases, with 19 bases between them. The germline V gene has CDR1 LNHNV and CDR2 YYDKDF (reference sequence). The CDR3 has 14 amino acids.

The gene calls are TRBV7-8 and TRBJ2-3, with TRBD1 as a possible D gene (5 bases). The CDR3 spans 18 residues. Germline V CDR1 and CDR2: SGHVS, FQNEAQ. Trimming removed 1 base at V and 0 bases at J, with 17 bases between. The CDR3 sequence: CASSLVAPTVLSTDTQYF. Written as DNA, the CDR3 is TGTGCCAGCAGCTTAGTCGCCCCGACAGTCCTAAGCACAGATACGCAGTATTTT.